This TCR beta chain was identified in a study of control samples from healthy donors and cancer patients. The CDR3 spans 13 residues. V lost 6 bases and J 5 bases, leaving 10 bases between the germline ends. Germline values: CDR1 SNHLY, CDR2 FYNNEI. The assay was immunoSEQ multiplex PCR, and TCRdb's table has in-frame clones only and misses some. The sample consists of some 210,000 clones, about 89% of them appearing once. The sequencing sample was made of blood. This TCR came from a young man in good health. The chain links TRBV2 to TRBJ2-2; D gene unclear. CDR3 nucleotide sequence: TGTGCCAGCAGACCGGACGGTACCGGGGAGCTGTTTTTT. Amino acid sequence: CASRPDGTGELFF.